This T cell receptor beta chain was identified during a study of cytotoxic CD8 clonotypes in ibrutinib-treated CLL. Whole-study context: 11 relapsed/refractory, about 14 treatment-naive; under 18 IGHV unmutated. Study results and limitations: Public clonotypes were rare and shrank or held steady on treatment. Clonality increased with ibrutinib response but returned toward baseline at progression.

As to this clone: As yet, its antigen is unknown.

The germline CDR1 and CDR2 sequences are SEHNR and FQNEAQ (reference sequence). The CDR3 runs to 14 residues. V was shortened by 5 bases and J by 5 bases, with 15 bases between the two germline ends. With sequencing, the targeted depth ranged from 1 in 200,000 to 1 in 1 million T cells. TCRdb's table, derived via immunoSEQ multiplex PCR, lists solely in-frame clones and lacks some. The sample yields 110,000 to 150,000 clones, about 70% seen once. The chain uses TRBV7-9 and TRBJ2-5, with a possible D match to TRBD1 (6 bases). Sequencing was performed on PBMCs, taken after 24 months of ibrutinib treatment. This TCR derives from a human donor with chronic lymphocytic leukemia. The CDR3 region has the DNA TGTGCCAGCAGCATTAGTGGGGGCCGGGAGACCCAGTACTTC. Residues: CASSISGGRETQYF.